This T cell receptor beta chain was profiled in a study of read filtering for tumor transcriptome and immune sequencing. At the level of the study: By R-ISS, stages I, II and III held roughly 8, 15 and 7 patients.

Overall study findings and caveats: Without single-read clonotypes, shared clonotype proportions correlated more between IR-seq and RNA-seq. Sorted CD138-negative bone marrow cells were not purified T cells.

This clonotype was seen at least ten times. What it binds is not known. This library used roughly 400 ng RNA and molecular barcoded adaptors spanning alpha/delta and beta/gamma chains. MiXCR, applied by TCRdb to the reads, yields one record per CDR3 protein. Of more than 55,000 distinct CDR3 sequences in the sample, 20% to 25% were seen once. Material: a population of CD138-negative cells sorted from bone marrow. This sequence originates from a donor at least 40 years old with multiple myeloma.

The CDR3 DNA follows: TGTGCCAGCAGTACAGGGGGGGGTGAAAAACTGTTTTTT. Translation: CASSTGGGEKLFF. The chain has TRBV28 and TRBJ1-4, with 8 bases aligning to TRBD1. The CDR3 is 13 amino acids. Germline CDR1 MDHEN, CDR2 SYDVKM. The V gene end was trimmed by 5 bases and the J gene end by 7 bases; junction bases not matched to a gene: 3.